The next 29 T cell receptor beta chains were all read from a single sample in a study of T-cell memory formation after mild COVID-19. TCRdb passed the 5' RACE reads through MiXCR, listing each CDR3 protein once. Of 350,000 to 500,000 distinct CDR3 sequences listed, 20% are singletons. Material: PBMCs or a T cell subset sorted from them (not recorded which). Receptors originate from an adult woman who had mild COVID-19 (a few samples of this study predate the infection). Cell type and time point are not known.

The chain has TRBV5-4 and TRBJ1-6; 7 nucleotides match TRBD1. The CDR3 sequence is 17 residues long. Germline V gene lookup returns CDR1 SGHNT and CDR2 YYREEE (reference sequence). The trim removed 4 bases at V and 5 bases at J, leaving 12 bases unmatched. In DNA form, the CDR3 reads TGTGCCAGCAGCGCCCTAGGGGCAGGGGGGGATAATTCACCCCTCCACTTT. It specifies CASSALGAGGDNSPLHF. Using reference TRBV5-4 and TRBJ1-6 for the parts outside the CDR3, the full variable domain is ETGVTQSPTHLIKTRGQQVTLRCSSQSGHNTVSWYQQALGQGPQFIFQYYREEENGRGNFPPRFSGLQFPNYSSELNVNALELDDSALYLCASSALGAGGDNSPLHFGNGTRLTVT.

The chain has TRBV5-6 and TRBJ2-7; TRBD1 is a possible D gene (5 bases). In germline, CDR1 is SGHDT, CDR2 YYEEEE. With 5 bases removed from V and 5 bases from J, the gap between germline ends came to 20 bases. This CDR3 spans 15 amino acids. CDR3 sequence: CASREFQGRFNEQYF. CDR3 in DNA: TGTGCCAGCAGGGAATTTCAGGGAAGATTCAACGAGCAGTACTTC.

The V call is TRBV6-2 or TRBV6-3, the J call TRBJ2-2, with 9 bases fitting TRBD2. The germline V gene has CDR1 MNHEY and CDR2 SVGEGT. J was trimmed by 0 bases and V by 2 bases; bases with no gene match: 10. The CDR3 extends over 19 amino acids. This CDR3 reads CASSYRAGGLASNTGELFF. For the CDR3, the DNA is TGTGCCAGCAGTTACCGTGCGGGAGGACTAGCGTCGAACACCGGGGAGCTGTTTTTT.

J is TRBJ2-7 and V is TRBV9, with 9 bases fitting TRBD2. The CDR3 runs to 15 residues. The germline V gene has CDR1 SGDLS and CDR2 YYNGEE. Trimming cost V 5 bases and J 3 bases; bases outside gene matches: 9. CDR3: CASRHSGGGDYEQYF. CDR3 nucleotides: TGTGCCAGCAGACATAGCGGGGGAGGGGACTACGAGCAGTACTTC. Filled out from reference TRBV9 and TRBJ2-7, the complete variable domain reads DSGVTQTPKHLITATGQRVTLRCSPRSGDLSVYWYQQSLDQGLQFLIQYYNGEERAKGNILERFSAQQFPDLHSELNLSSLELGDSALYFCASRHSGGGDYEQYFGPGTRLTVT.

The chain recombines TRBV2 with TRBJ2-2, with a weak D call TRBD1 (6 bases). Trimming cost V 3 bases and J 4 bases, with 18 bases left between them. CDR1 and CDR2 from the germline V gene are SNHLY and FYNNEI. CDR3 length: 17 amino acids. DNA for the CDR3: TGTGCCAGCAGTGAGAACAGGGCCCCCCGTGTCACCGGGGAGCTGTTTTTT. Its protein product is CASSENRAPRVTGELFF.

This clonotype has only a few counts. This rearrangement joins TRBV7-9 to TRBJ2-7; possibly TRBD1 for D (7 bases). The CDR3 has 14 amino acids. Looked up from germline, CDR1 is SEHNR and CDR2 is FQNEAQ (reference sequence). V shed 5 bases and J shed 7 bases, with 18 bases lying between them. CDR3 in amino acids: CASSTRGDPWEQYF. CDR3 in DNA: TGTGCCAGCAGCACCAGGGGGGACCCCTGGGAGCAGTACTTC.

The gene calls are TRBV29-1 and TRBJ2-7, with TRBD1 matching 7 bases. After removal of 0 bases from V and 2 bases from J, the junction contained 4 bases not matched to a gene. Germline-derived CDR1 and CDR2 are SQVTM and ANQGSEA. The CDR3 spans 14 residues. The CDR3 sequence is CSVEDPQGPYEQYF. In nucleotides, the CDR3 is TGCAGCGTTGAAGATCCACAGGGGCCCTACGAGCAGTACTTC.

This chain joins TRBV7-2 and TRBJ2-3; 9 nucleotides agree with TRBD2. Trimming removed 2 bases from V and 5 bases from J; junction bases left unmatched: 5. CDR3 size: 15 residues. The germline CDR1 and CDR2 sequences are SGHTA and FQGNSA. As DNA, the CDR3 is TGTGCCAGCAGCTTAAATAGCGGGAGTGGAGATACGCAGTATTTT. As protein: CASSLNSGSGDTQYF.

This clonotype occurred a few times. The J gene is TRBJ1-3, the V gene TRBV12-3 or TRBV12-4, with 9 bases matching TRBD1. Germline trimming cut 6 bases from V and 1 base from J; bases unmatched to any gene: 7. The CDR3 is 16 amino acids. The CDR3 nucleotides read TGTGCCAGCAGCATACCCGGGACAGGGTCTGGAAACACCATATATTTT. Residues: CASSIPGTGSGNTIYF.

This clonotype has a handful of counts. The chain links TRBV7-2 to TRBJ1-5; D gene ambiguous. This CDR3 has 12 amino acids. The germline CDR1 and CDR2 sequences are SGHTA and FQGNSA. The V gene lost 6 bases and the J gene lost 5 bases, with 8 bases spanning the gap. CDR3 nucleotides: TGTGCCAGCAGGTCTGGGGATCAGCCCCAGCATTTT. Translation gives CASRSGDQPQHF.

This clonotype has only a few counts. The chain combines TRBV2 with TRBJ2-7; no firm D call. V lost 9 bases to trimming and J lost 3 bases, with 9 bases between them. Germline loops: CDR1 SNHLY, CDR2 FYNNEI. The CDR3 runs 11 residues. The CDR3 reads CARGGDYEQYF. The CDR3 DNA is TGTGCCAGGGGTGGGGACTACGAGCAGTACTTC. The full variable domain, with the rest looked up from reference TRBV2 and TRBJ2-7, is EPEVTQTPSHQVTQMGQEVILRCVPISNHLYFYWYRQILGQKVEFLVSFYNNEISEKSEIFDDQFSVERPDGSNFTLKIRSTKLEDSAMYFCARGGDYEQYFGPGTRLTVT.

V is TRBV20-1 and J is TRBJ2-7; a weak D match, TRBD1 (6 bases). CDR3 length: 14 amino acids. The germline CDR1 and CDR2 sequences are DFQATT and SNEGSKA (reference sequence). V lost 6 bases to trimming and J lost 3 bases, with 18 bases between them. The CDR3 DNA sequence: TGCAGTGCCACCCTACAGGGATCCCTCTACGAGCAGTACTTC. The encoded protein is CSATLQGSLYEQYF.

V usage is TRBV14 and J usage is TRBJ2-1, with 11 nucleotides matching TRBD2. With V trimmed by 2 bases and J by 6 bases, 9 bases remained unmatched. This CDR3 comprises 17 residues. Germline values: CDR1 SGHDN, CDR2 FVKESK. The DNA of the CDR3 is TGTGCCAGCAGCCAAACCCGACTAGCGGGAAGGAGCAATGAGCAGTTCTTC. Translation gives CASSQTRLAGRSNEQFF.

The chain recombines TRBV7-9 with TRBJ1-2; D is possibly TRBD1 (6 bases). Deletions cut 3 bases from V and 3 bases from J, with 11 bases between. Germline V gives CDR1 SEHNR, CDR2 FQNEAQ (reference sequence). CDR3 length equals 14 residues. Written as DNA, the CDR3 is TGTGCCAGCAGCTTCCCGGGGGCTTACTATGGCTACACCTTC. Its protein is CASSFPGAYYGYTF.

This clonotype was counted between two and nine times. The chain couples TRBV9 to TRBJ2-5; D uncertain. V was pared by 4 bases and J by 5 bases, with 15 bases between. The CDR3 has 14 amino acids. Germline CDR1 reads SGDLS; CDR2 reads YYNGEE. CDR3 DNA: TGTGCCAGCAGCCCCGTCCAGGCATTGGAGACCCAGTACTTC. Translating gives CASSPVQALETQYF.

This clonotype was seen only a few times. The rearrangement uses TRBV27 and TRBJ1-2, with D uncertain. V was shortened by 6 bases and J by 8 bases, with 28 bases between the two germline ends. Germline V CDR1 and CDR2: MNHEY, SMNVEV (reference sequence). CDR3 length equals 17 residues. The CDR3 nucleotides are TGTGCCAGCAGCCAACAACGGGTCGGACGGGCCGCGTCGGGCTACACCTTC. Protein product: CASSQQRVGRAASGYTF.

The chain employs TRBV20-1 and TRBJ1-2, with D uncertain. Per germline, CDR1 DFQATT and CDR2 SNEGSKA (reference sequence). Trimming pared 5 bases from V and 0 bases from J, leaving 10 bases between. The CDR3 spans 13 residues. The CDR3 nucleotides are TGCAGTGCTGACCCAGAATCTAACTATGGCTACACCTTC. Translation: CSADPESNYGYTF.

The CDR3 here is CASSLTLAGGPPGELFF. The CDR3 bases are TGTGCCAGCAGCCTGACACTAGCGGGGGGGCCTCCCGGGGAGCTGTTTTTT. The gene calls are TRBV7-7 and TRBJ2-2, with TRBD2 matching 13 bases. This CDR3 is 17 amino acids long. The V gene end was trimmed by 5 bases and the J gene end by 6 bases; junction bases not matched to a gene: 9. Per germline, CDR1 SSHAT and CDR2 FNYEAQ (reference sequence).

The V call is TRBV3-1, the J call TRBJ2-1, with 10 bases lining up with TRBD2. With V trimmed by 1 base and J by 5 bases, 5 bases remained unmatched. The germline CDR1 and CDR2 sequences are LGHDT and YNNKEL (reference sequence). The CDR3 runs to 16 residues. This chain's CDR3 is CASSQGSSGGNNEQFF. The DNA for the CDR3 is TGTGCCAGCAGCCAAGGTTCTAGCGGGGGAAACAATGAGCAGTTCTTC.

This clonotype was picked up a small number of times. V gene TRBV24-1 combines with J gene TRBJ2-2; D perhaps matches TRBD1 (6 bases). Between the trimmed V and J ends, which lost 0 bases and 0 bases, there was a span of 16 bases. The CDR3 sequence is 19 residues long. CDR1 and CDR2 (germline): KGHDR, SFDVKD. CDR3 residues: CATSDLTGWDTPNTGELFF. The CDR3 coding sequence is TGTGCCACCAGTGATTTGACCGGGTGGGACACCCCGAACACCGGGGAGCTGTTTTTT.

This clonotype has ten or more counts. The rearrangement uses TRBV2 and TRBJ1-4; a possible D gene is TRBD1 (5 bases). The germline V gene encodes CDR1 SNHLY and CDR2 FYNNEI. The CDR3 is 17 residues long. Trimming left V 2 bases short and J 8 bases short, with 21 bases between. The CDR3 loop is CASSEQLTGPSGEKLFF. The CDR3 DNA reads TGTGCCAGCAGTGAACAGCTAACGGGCCCCTCAGGGGAAAAACTGTTTTTT.

This clonotype was counted a few times. The rearrangement joins TRBV7-9 to TRBJ2-1, with 8 nucleotides matching TRBD2. Germline values: CDR1 SEHNR, CDR2 FQNEAQ (reference sequence). The CDR3 length is 15 residues. The V segment lost 3 bases and the J segment 3 bases; nucleotides outside the gene matches: 4. The CDR3 DNA reads TGTGCCAGCAGCTTCCCCGGGGGGGGCTACAATGAGCAGTTCTTC. Protein sequence: CASSFPGGGYNEQFF.

V and J are TRBV24-1 and TRBJ2-1, with 7 bases lining up with TRBD2. CDR1 KGHDR and CDR2 SFDVKD come from the germline V gene. After removal of 7 bases from V and 5 bases from J, the junction contained 7 bases not matched to a gene. The CDR3 extends over 14 amino acids. The CDR3 here is CATSLAAGNNEQFF. The DNA for the CDR3 is TGTGCCACCAGCCTAGCAGCGGGGAACAATGAGCAGTTCTTC.

This chain connects TRBV20-1 to TRBJ2-7; 9 bases fit TRBD2. Germline V CDR1 and CDR2: DFQATT, SNEGSKA (reference sequence). The CDR3 has 14 amino acids. V shed 3 bases and J 6 bases; nucleotides not matched to a gene: 9. CDR3 sequence (DNA): TGCAGTGCTAGGAGGCGGGAGGGCCCTTCCGAGCAGTACTTC. Encoded protein: CSARRREGPSEQYF.

This clonotype was observed at least ten times. V is TRBV5-1 and J is TRBJ1-1; no clear D. Trimming took 2 bases from V and 4 from J, leaving 21 bases between them. Germline V gene sequence: CDR1 SGHRS, CDR2 YFSETQ. CDR3 length equals 17 residues. This CDR3 reads CASSLSGRSVGGTEAFF. CDR3 DNA sequence: TGCGCCAGCAGCTTATCTGGGAGGTCCGTGGGAGGCACTGAAGCTTTCTTT. The whole variable domain, remainder taken from reference TRBV5-1 and TRBJ1-1, is KAGVTQTPRYLIKTRGQQVTLSCSPISGHRSVSWYQQTPGQGLQFLFEYFSETQRNKGNFPGRFSGRQFSNSRSEMNVSTLELGDSALYLCASSLSGRSVGGTEAFFGQGTRLTVV.

The V call is TRBV6-2 or TRBV6-3, the J call TRBJ2-1; a weak D match, TRBD2 (7 bases). Germline CDR1 and CDR2: MNHEY and SVGEGT. The CDR3 covers 17 residues. V was trimmed by 7 bases and J by 6 bases, leaving 25 bases between them. The CDR3 coding sequence is TGTGCCAGCATAAGCCAACCGGGGGGCGGACGTGGCAATGAGCAGTTCTTC. It is translated as CASISQPGGGRGNEQFF.

V gene TRBV20-1 combines with J gene TRBJ1-4; D not certain. This CDR3 contains 16 residues. CDR1 is DFQATT and CDR2 is SNEGSKA in the germline V gene (reference sequence). The V end lost 3 bases, the J end lost 0 bases, and 14 bases lay between the germline ends. CDR3 sequence reads: CSASGSYSATNEKLFF. The DNA of the CDR3 is TGCAGTGCTAGTGGGTCCTACAGTGCAACTAATGAAAAACTGTTTTTT.

This clonotype has a handful of counts. V usage is TRBV18 and J usage is TRBJ1-2; TRBD1 aligns across 10 bases. Germline V gene lookup returns CDR1 KGHSH and CDR2 LQKENI. This CDR3 comprises 16 residues. V dropped 6 bases and J dropped 4; count of bases not matched to a gene: 11. DNA for the CDR3: TGTGCCAGCTCGCCTCCGACAGGGGGCAATGGCTATGGCTACACCTTC. Its protein is CASSPPTGGNGYGYTF.

The chain carries TRBV7-9 and TRBJ1-2, with TRBD1 matching 7 bases. The germline V gene encodes CDR1 SEHNR and CDR2 FQNEAQ (reference sequence). The CDR3 totals 13 residues. J was trimmed by 10 bases and V by 5 bases; bases with no gene match: 10. CDR3 sequence (DNA): TGTGCCAGCAGCCCCAAGGGGGCGGATCCCTACACCTTC. Translating gives CASSPKGADPYTF. Full variable domain (missing parts from reference TRBV7-9 and TRBJ1-2): DTGVSQNPRHKITKRGQNVTFRCDPISEHNRLYWYRQTLGQGPEFLTYFQNEAQLEKSRLLSDRFSAERPKGSFSTLEIQRTEQGDSAMYLCASSPKGADPYTFGSGTRLTVV.